This T cell receptor (beta chain) was sequenced for a study of cytomegalovirus exposure and HLA in healthy donors. Study-wide points: In a later analysis, first-cohort TCR clusters were found to tend to co-occur in the approximately 110 validation repertoires. The study listed approximately 160 cytomegalovirus-associated TCR beta chains.

On this clone itself: The antigen is not known.

TCRdb's copy holds only in-frame clones and misses some; the assay was immunoSEQ multiplex PCR. The table shows about 160,000 clones, with roughly 90% occurring only once. The CDR3 has 12 residues. V dropped 5 bases and J dropped 3 bases, with 4 bases sitting between them. Looked up from germline, CDR1 is MNHEY and CDR2 is SVGAGI. The chain employs TRBV6-5 and TRBJ2-2, with D hard to call. The specimen was PBMCs. The origin of this receptor is a woman aged 25 to 39 in good health and CMV-seronegative. The chain's CDR3 is CASSKDTGELFF. CDR3 nucleotide sequence: TGTGCCAGCAGTAAGGACACCGGGGAGCTGTTTTTT.